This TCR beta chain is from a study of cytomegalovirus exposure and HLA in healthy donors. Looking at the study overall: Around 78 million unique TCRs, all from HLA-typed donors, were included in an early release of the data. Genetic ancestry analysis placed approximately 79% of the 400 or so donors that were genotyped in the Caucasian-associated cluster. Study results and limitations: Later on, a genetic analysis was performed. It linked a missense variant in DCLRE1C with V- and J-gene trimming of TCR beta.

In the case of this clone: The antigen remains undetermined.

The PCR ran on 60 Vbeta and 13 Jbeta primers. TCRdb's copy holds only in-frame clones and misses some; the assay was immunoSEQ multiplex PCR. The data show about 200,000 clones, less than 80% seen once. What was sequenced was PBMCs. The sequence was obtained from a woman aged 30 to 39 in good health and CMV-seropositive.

The CDR3 region is CASSGSGTSYEQYF. The CDR3 DNA reads TGTGCCAGCAGCGGCTCCGGGACTAGCTACGAGCAGTACTTC. This chain uses TRBV5-4 with TRBJ2-7; 8 bases fit TRBD2. This CDR3 spans 14 amino acids. J gave up 3 bases and V 4 bases, and 6 bases lay outside the gene matches. From germline, CDR1 is SGHNT and CDR2 YYREEE (reference sequence).